The 19 T cell receptor beta chains below were found in one sample sequenced in a study of T-cell reconstitution after alpha-beta-depleted transplantation in children. Preparation of the TCRbeta library used unique molecular identifiers. MiXCR, run by TCRdb on the PCR reads, gives a single entry per CDR3 protein. This table has about 120,000 distinct CDR3 sequences, approximately 10% appearing once. Sample: PBMCs, taken before TCRalphabeta/CD19-depleted stem cell transplant. Receptors were obtained from a boy aged 2 to 9 with acute lymphoblastic leukemia, due to receive a stem cell transplant.

This clonotype appeared once. CDR3 sequence: CSASLLAGETQYF. CDR3 coding DNA: TGCAGTGCTAGTTTGCTAGCGGGAGAGACCCAGTACTTC. This chain uses TRBV20-1 with TRBJ2-5; 8 nucleotides line up with TRBD2. CDR1 DFQATT and CDR2 SNEGSKA come from the germline V gene (reference sequence). This CDR3 has 13 residues. V shed 3 bases, J shed 4 bases, and the junction held 4 bases outside the gene matches.

The chain employs TRBV14 and TRBJ1-1; no definite D call. Germline assignment: CDR1 SGHDN and CDR2 FVKESK. The ends were cut back, 5 bases at V and 3 bases at J, with 16 bases in the middle. The CDR3 sequence is 15 residues long. In DNA, the CDR3 is TGTGCCAGCAGCACCGTAATGGGATACGACACTGAAGCTTTCTTT. Residues: CASSTVMGYDTEAFF.

This clonotype is categorized as medium-sized (0.01 to 0.1%). V is TRBV11-2 and J is TRBJ2-1; the match to TRBD1 covers 7 bases. Germline CDR1 is SGHAT and CDR2 is FQNNGV. This CDR3 is built from 13 residues. V gave up 5 bases and J gave up 15 bases; unmatched junction bases: 13. CDR3 nucleotides: TGTGCCAGCAGCCTCAATGTCTGGGGACAGACGTTCTTC. Translation: CASSLNVWGQTFF.

The V call is TRBV6-5, the J call TRBJ1-6, with D tentatively TRBD1 (5 bases). This CDR3 is 15 amino acids long. V lost 1 base to trimming and J lost 6 bases, with 10 bases between them. CDR1 is MNHEY, CDR2 SVGAGI, per germline. The CDR3 DNA follows: TGTGCCAGCAGTTACTGGGGGGATGGTAATTCACCCCTCCACTTT. Protein sequence: CASSYWGDGNSPLHF.

The chain couples TRBV5-1 to TRBJ1-1; 9 bases line up with TRBD1. V shed 1 base, J shed 1 base, and the junction held 2 bases outside the gene matches. From germline, CDR1 is SGHRS and CDR2 YFSETQ. The length of the CDR3 is 15 residues. The CDR3 coding sequence is TGCGCCAGCAGCTTGACGGGACAGGGGAACACTGAAGCTTTCTTT. Protein product: CASSLTGQGNTEAFF.

The chain employs TRBV7-9 and TRBJ2-1; TRBD2 matches 9 bases. This CDR3 region has 16 residues. Unmatched junction bases numbered 9, after V lost 5 bases and J lost 4 bases. Germline V gene lookup returns CDR1 SEHNR and CDR2 FQNEAQ (reference sequence). CDR3 DNA: TGTGCCAGCAGCCACCCTAGTAGCGGGAGATACAATGAGCAGTTCTTC. Its translation is CASSHPSSGRYNEQFF.

This clonotype was seen more than once but under ten times. V usage is TRBV5-1 and J usage is TRBJ2-3, with D perhaps matching TRBD2 (7 bases). This CDR3 spans 16 amino acids. Trimming shortened V by 2 bases and J by 2 bases, and 15 bases separated the two germline ends. CDR1 SGHRS and CDR2 YFSETQ come from the germline V gene. In DNA, the CDR3 is TGCGCCAGCAGCTTAACAGGGAGGGCGCCCACAGATACGCAGTATTTT. Its protein product is CASSLTGRAPTDTQYF. The full variable domain, in which reference TRBV5-1 and TRBJ2-3 provide the parts outside the CDR3, is KAGVTQTPRYLIKTRGQQVTLSCSPISGHRSVSWYQQTPGQGLQFLFEYFSETQRNKGNFPGRFSGRQFSNSRSEMNVSTLELGDSALYLCASSLTGRAPTDTQYFGPGTRLTVL.

The J gene is TRBJ2-7, the V gene TRBV5-8; unclear D gene. The V and J ends lost 0 bases and 5 bases respectively, with 9 bases between them. Germline values: CDR1 SGHTS, CDR2 YDEGEE. This CDR3 comprises 13 residues. For the CDR3, the DNA is TGTGCCAGCAGCTTGGGACACTCGGACGAGCAGTACTTC. This translates into CASSLGHSDEQYF.

This clonotype was seen only once. Written as DNA, the CDR3 is TGCAGTGCTAGTAGCACAGGGTTGTATGGCTACACCTTC. As protein: CSASSTGLYGYTF. This chain links TRBV20-1 with TRBJ1-2; D is perhaps TRBD1 (6 bases). Germline-derived CDR1 and CDR2 are DFQATT and SNEGSKA (reference sequence). V lost 3 bases and J lost 5, with 13 bases in between. This CDR3 contains 13 residues.

This clonotype was seen many times. The chain has TRBV5-1 and TRBJ2-1, with D perhaps TRBD2 (5 bases). The CDR3 has 13 residues. The V end lost 3 bases, the J end lost 10 bases, and 14 bases lay between the germline ends. The V gene's germline CDR1 is SGHRS and CDR2 YFSETQ. In DNA form, the CDR3 reads TGCGCCAGCAGCTCGCGGGCGTACGAGGAGCAGTTCTTC. It yields the protein CASSSRAYEEQFF.

The chain employs TRBV11-2 and TRBJ1-5; D gene ambiguous. Trimming removed 3 bases from V and 1 base from J, with 7 bases in between. Germline CDR1 reads SGHAT; CDR2 reads FQNNGV. This CDR3 spans 14 amino acids. In nucleotides, the CDR3 is TGTGCCAGCAGCTTTGCATCGAGCAATCAGCCCCAGCATTTT. This translates into CASSFASSNQPQHF.

This clonotype was seen ten or more times. The gene calls are TRBV5-1 and TRBJ2-1; 10 bases line up with TRBD2. The trim removed 5 bases at V and 8 bases at J, leaving 7 bases unmatched. Looked up from germline, CDR1 is SGHRS and CDR2 is YFSETQ. The CDR3 spans 14 residues. Here the CDR3 reads CASSTSGRGDEQFF. The DNA for the CDR3 is TGCGCCAGCAGTACGAGCGGGAGGGGCGATGAGCAGTTCTTC. The variable domain in full, with the rest retrieved from reference TRBV5-1 and TRBJ2-1, is KAGVTQTPRYLIKTRGQQVTLSCSPISGHRSVSWYQQTPGQGLQFLFEYFSETQRNKGNFPGRFSGRQFSNSRSEMNVSTLELGDSALYLCASSTSGRGDEQFFGPGTRLTVL.

The chain carries TRBV11-1 and TRBJ2-3, with 16 bases matching TRBD2. Germline V lookup: CDR1 SGHAT, CDR2 FQDESV (reference sequence). This CDR3 has 21 residues. V gave up 5 bases and J gave up 2 bases; unmatched junction bases: 16. The chain's CDR3 is CASSGDAGLAGGHSHTDTQYF. For the CDR3, the DNA is TGTGCCAGCAGCGGTGATGCGGGACTAGCGGGAGGGCACTCCCACACAGATACGCAGTATTTT.

This clonotype was detected only a few times. The chain is built from TRBV20-1 and TRBJ2-7; 11 bases are shared with TRBD1. V lost 6 bases, J lost 3 bases, and 7 bases stayed unmatched. The CDR3 consists of 14 residues. The V gene's germline CDR1 is DFQATT and CDR2 SNEGSKA (reference sequence). Here the CDR3 reads CSALGDRGIYEQYF. For the CDR3, the DNA is TGCAGTGCACTCGGGGACAGGGGGATCTACGAGCAGTACTTC.

This clonotype was counted a few times. The chain employs TRBV9 and TRBJ2-1, with TRBD2 as a possible D gene (5 bases). From germline, CDR1 is SGDLS and CDR2 YYNGEE. The CDR3 runs 17 residues. The ends were cut back, 0 bases at V and 0 bases at J, with 13 bases in the middle. CDR3: CASSVGGGRGSYNEQFF. In nucleotides, the CDR3 is TGTGCCAGCAGCGTAGGAGGTGGGAGAGGCTCCTACAATGAGCAGTTCTTC.

In this sample, this clonotype turned up many times. The chain joins TRBV12-3 or TRBV12-4 to TRBJ1-2, with D hard to call. V was pared by 7 bases and J by 4 bases, with 16 bases between. The CDR3 totals 14 residues. CDR3 nucleotides: TGTGCCAGCAATCGGACCCCGGGATCCTATGGCTACACCTTC. Its protein is CASNRTPGSYGYTF.

This clonotype was counted a few times. The gene calls are TRBV2 and TRBJ1-1; 11 bases match TRBD1. Germline lookup yields CDR1 SNHLY and CDR2 FYNNEI. V was clipped by 3 bases and J by 0 bases; unmatched bases: 9. This CDR3 spans 18 amino acids. CDR3 in amino acids: CASSDYRDRGTMNTEAFF. DNA for the CDR3: TGTGCCAGCAGTGATTACCGGGACAGGGGGACTATGAACACTGAAGCTTTCTTT.

This clonotype showed up just a few times. The J gene is TRBJ2-5, the V gene TRBV2, with D possibly called TRBD1 or TRBD2 (5 bases each). The CDR3 is made up of 19 amino acids. Germline CDR1 reads SNHLY; CDR2 reads FYNNEI. V lost 10 bases, J lost 4 bases, and 34 bases lay in between. CDR3 in amino acids: CATAPGGTFRDQERETQYF. Here the CDR3 DNA reads TGTGCCACCGCTCCGGGCGGAACCTTCCGGGACCAAGAACGAGAGACCCAGTACTTC.

This clonotype showed up many times. The chain links TRBV12-3 or TRBV12-4 to TRBJ2-2; the D gene could be TRBD1 or TRBD2 (5 bases each). With 0 bases removed from V and 7 bases from J, the gap between germline ends came to 15 bases. The CDR3 is 16 residues long. This CDR3 is CASSLAPGRVSGELFF. CDR3 DNA: TGTGCCAGCAGTTTAGCCCCGGGACGGGTCAGCGGGGAGCTGTTTTTT.